The clone carrying this T cell receptor beta chain has only a few counts. The antigen is not known. The source of the sample is a study of T cells in Graves' hyperthyroidism and ophthalmopathy. Study observations and caveats: Among thyroid clonotypes expanded above 0.001, most also appeared in blood.

The CDR3 covers 15 residues. Germline CDR1 is KGHDR and CDR2 is SFDVKD. The V and J ends lost 7 bases and 4 bases respectively, with 15 bases between them. Amplified regions were TCR beta CDR3 sequences from RNA transcripts. The HTBI set primed first-round TCR CDR3 RT-PCR. TCRdb analysed the multiplex PCR reads with MiXCR anew, one entry per CDR3 protein. The repertoire includes roughly 360,000 distinct CDR3 sequences, roughly 13% of them detected once, and more than 20% sits in the top ten. Thyroid ultrasound and orbital computed tomography, with clinical symptoms and serum thyroxine and TRAb, informed diagnoses.

This rearrangement joins TRBV24-1 to TRBJ2-2; tentative D call: TRBD2 (5 bases). Input material: blood. This receptor was identified in a man aged 25-45 years with Graves' hyperthyroidism that later progressed to Graves' ophthalmopathy. This CDR3 reads CATSGGGPFTGELFF. As DNA, the CDR3 is TGTGCCACCAGCGGAGGTGGACCCTTCACCGGGGAGCTGTTTTTT.